A selection of T cell receptor beta chains follows, all from one sample in a study of cytomegalovirus exposure and HLA in healthy donors. The assay was immunoSEQ multiplex PCR, and TCRdb's table has in-frame clones only and misses some. There are fewer than 200,000 clones in the sample; 75% to 85% occur only once, and 0.65% to 0.75% lies in the top ten. Input material: PBMCs. The receptors here all came from a boy aged 10-17 years in good health and CMV-seronegative. Both conserved end residues are part of each CDR3. D genes are given only for firm matches. Not every row has a clone size; where given, it reads once, few, many or a size class.

- - TRBJ2-5 TRBV29-1 TGCAGCGTCTCTAGGCAGTACCAAGAGACCCAGTACTTC CSVSRQYQETQYF
- - TRBJ1-1 TRBV9 TGTGCCAGCAGCGTCGACGGGGGGCAAGGCACTGAAGCTTTCTTT CASSVDGGQGTEAFF
TRBD2 - TRBJ2-7 TRBV6-1 TGTGCCAGCAGGCTAGCGGGCGACTCCTACGAGCAGTACTTC CASRLAGDSYEQYF
TRBD2 - TRBJ2-4 TRBV30 TGTGCCTGGACCGCAAGGGGACTAGCGGGGCGTTTAGCCAAAAACATTCAGTACTTC CAWTARGLAGRLAKNIQYF
TRBD2 - TRBJ2-1 TRBV11-2 TGTGCCAGCAGCTTAGGGGGAGGGCCTTTCAATGAGCAGTTCTTC CASSLGGGPFNEQFF
TRBD1 - TRBJ1-1 TRBV14 TGTGCCAGCAGCCAAGCTCAGGGGGGCACTGAAGCTTTCTTT CASSQAQGGTEAFF
- - TRBJ2-5 TRBV11-2 TGTGCCAGCAGCTTAGTCCCCAGGACTCGAGAGACCCAGTACTTC CASSLVPRTRETQYF
TRBD2 - TRBJ2-7 TRBV6-1 TGTGCCAGCAGTGTTGCGGGAGGTTCGCGGGAGCAGTACTTC CASSVAGGSREQYF
TRBD1 - TRBJ1-1 TRBV9 TGTGCCAGCAGCGTAGGGGGACAGGGGGGCACTGAAGCTTTCTTT CASSVGGQGGTEAFF
- - TRBJ2-2 TRBV7-3 TGTGCCAGCAGCCTTAGACTAGGTGACGGGGAGCTGTTTTTT CASSLRLGDGELFF
TRBD1 few TRBJ1-4 TRBV25-1 TGTGCCAGCAGTGGACAGGGGGAGGTAAAACTGTTTTTT CASSGQGEVKLFF
TRBD1 - TRBJ1-1 TRBV7-9 TGTGCCAGCAGCCCCAGGGGGTTTGAAGCTTTCTTT CASSPRGFEAFF
TRBD2 - TRBJ2-1 TRBV7-9 TGTTCCAGCAGCTCCACTAGCGGGGCCTACAATGAGCAGTTCTTC CSSSSTSGAYNEQFF
TRBD2 - TRBJ2-3 TRBV30 TGTGCCTGGAGTGTAGCCGGCGGGAGACGGAATACGCAGTATTTT CAWSVAGGRRNTQYF
TRBD1 - TRBJ1-5 TRBV13 TGTGCCAGCAGCTTATCGGACAGGGGGGAGTCCCAGCATTTT CASSLSDRGESQHF
- - TRBJ1-2 TRBV19 TGTGCCAGTTTCAGGGCCGGGGGCTACACCTTC CASFRAGGYTF
- - TRBJ2-3 TRBV6-5 TGTGCCAGCAGTTCTAGCACAGATACGCAGTATTTT CASSSSTDTQYF
TRBD1 - TRBJ1-1 TRBV6-1 TGTGCCAGCAGTGGGGGACAGCTAAACACTGAAGCTTTCTTT CASSGGQLNTEAFF
TRBD1 few TRBJ2-7 TRBV6-6 TGTGCCAGCAGTTACGATTTTGGGACAGGGGTTCGCGAGCAGTACTTC CASSYDFGTGVREQYF
TRBD1 once TRBJ2-7 TRBV6-4 TGTGCCAGCAGTGACCTACCCCAGGGGGCGCGGTACTTC CASSDLPQGARYF
- - TRBJ1-4 TRBV4-3 TGCGCCAGCAGCCAGAGCAGCTTAGCGTCTAATGAAAAACTGTTTTTT CASSQSSLASNEKLFF
TRBD1 - TRBJ1-1 TRBV6-5 TGTGCCAGCTTCCTTTCGACAGGGAGGACTGAAGCTTTCTTT CASFLSTGRTEAFF
- - TRBJ1-1 TRBV7-3 TGTGCCAGCAGCCTTCGGGCGGGGATGAACACTGAAGCTTTCTTT CASSLRAGMNTEAFF
- - TRBJ2-2 TRBV19 TGTGCCACTTCATCGCCCGGACAGCCCGAGATCACCGGGGAGCTGTTTTTT CATSSPGQPEITGELFF
- - TRBJ1-1 TRBV5-6 TGTGCCAGCAGCTTGCTAACGCCGGCGGGGACTGAAGCTTTCTTT CASSLLTPAGTEAFF
- - TRBJ1-5 TRBV5-6 TGTGCCAGCAGCTTGGAGGCCGAGGGCAATCAGCCCCAGCATTTT CASSLEAEGNQPQHF
TRBD1 - TRBJ1-5 TRBV7-2 TGTGCCAGCAGCTTAGGGGGACAGTATAGCAATCAGCCCCAGCATTTT CASSLGGQYSNQPQHF
- - TRBJ2-7 TRBV19 TGTGCCAGTAGCATCACTACCGAGGGCTTAGCCGAGCAGTACTTC CASSITTEGLAEQYF
TRBD1 - TRBJ1-2 TRBV7-6 TGTGCCAGCAGCTCGACGGACAGGGGGTATAACTATGGCTACACCTTC CASSSTDRGYNYGYTF
- - TRBJ1-4 TRBV4-2 TGTGCCAGCAGCCAAGGAAACACCGCAACTAATGAAAAACTGTTTTTT CASSQGNTATNEKLFF
- - TRBJ1-2 TRBV7-2 TGTGCCAGCAGCTTAGGGACAGCGGACTATGGCTACACCTTC CASSLGTADYGYTF
TRBD1 - TRBJ1-2 TRBV7-9 TGTGCCAGCAGCTTACCCCGGGACAGGGAAAACTATGGCTACACCTTC CASSLPRDRENYGYTF
TRBD1 - TRBJ1-2 TRBV15 TGTGCCACCAGCGGAAAGGGACAGGGGGCGAACTATGGCTACACCTTC CATSGKGQGANYGYTF
- - TRBJ2-1 TRBV10-3 TGTGCCATCAGTGAGCCTCTAACGACTGGTTACAATGAGCAGTTCTTC CAISEPLTTGYNEQFF
TRBD1 few TRBJ2-7 TRBV5-1 TGCGCCAGCAGCTTGTTACAGGGGAGCTACGAGCAGTACTTC CASSLLQGSYEQYF
- - TRBJ1-4 TRBV19 TGTGCCAGTAGGGCAGGGAATGAAAAACTGTTTTTT CASRAGNEKLFF
- once TRBJ1-1 TRBV27 TGTGCCAGCAGTGGCATAGGGGTGGGCGATACTGAAGCTTTCTTT CASSGIGVGDTEAFF
TRBD1 - TRBJ2-7 TRBV10-3 TGTGCCATCAAACCGGGACAGGGCTACGAGCAGTACTTC CAIKPGQGYEQYF
TRBD1 - TRBJ2-3 TRBV10-3 TGTGCCATCAGGATTCAAAACAGGGGATACGCAGATACGCAGTATTTT CAIRIQNRGYADTQYF
- - TRBJ2-5 TRBV6-6 TGTGCCAGCAGTTATCACAGGGAAGAGACCCAGTACTTC CASSYHREETQYF
TRBD1 - TRBJ2-7 TRBV19 TGTGCCAGTAGTGTAGAGGGGGGACAGGGCAGAGCGGAGTACTTC CASSVEGGQGRAEYF
TRBD2 - TRBJ2-5 TRBV9 TGTGCCAGCAGCGGGAGCGGGGGGGAAGAGACCCAGTACTTC CASSGSGGEETQYF
- - TRBJ1-1 TRBV30 TGTGCCTGGAGCTGGACAAGGAAAGCTGAAGCTTTCTTT CAWSWTRKAEAFF
- - TRBJ1-1 TRBV18 TGTGCCAGCTCACCACGGGGGCTGAACACTGAAGCTTTCTTT CASSPRGLNTEAFF
- - TRBJ2-2 TRBV5-1 TGCGCCAGCAGCTGGAGTGGGGGGGCGACCGGGGAGCTGTTTTTT CASSWSGGATGELFF
- few TRBJ1-2 TRBV5-6 TGTGCCAGCAGCCCCCCCGGGGGCTATGGCTACACCTTC CASSPPGGYGYTF
- once TRBJ1-2 TRBV19 TGTGCCAGTACCCATCCGGGGGGCGCGGGTGGCTACACCTTC CASTHPGGAGGYTF
TRBD2 - TRBJ2-7 TRBV9 TGTGCCAGCAGCGTAGGCACTAGCGGGATCGGGTTATCTGCGGACGAGCAGTACTTC CASSVGTSGIGLSADEQYF